Listed below are T cell receptor beta chains from one sample, sequenced in a study of cytotoxic CD8 clonotypes in ibrutinib-treated CLL. Measured with immunoSEQ multiplex PCR; TCRdb has only the in-frame clones, and not every one. The sample lists over 14,000 clones, roughly 70% occurring once. The sequences come from PBMCs, collected before ibrutinib treatment. The receptor source for this set is a human donor with chronic lymphocytic leukemia. Each CDR3 is given with its conserved first and last residue. A D gene is named only where the DNA matches it firmly. Some rows have no size entry. The others give once, few or many, or a class for an expanded clone.

clone_size j_call d_call v_call cdr3_length cdr3_aa cdr3_nt
. TRBJ2-7 TRBD2 TRBV6-1 15 CASSESAGGPYEQYF TGTGCCAGCAGTGAATCAGCGGGGGGCCCCTACGAGCAGTACTTC
. TRBJ1-4 . TRBV18 13 CASSPGRNEKLFF TGTGCCAGCTCACCGGGGCGTAATGAAAAACTGTTTTTT
. TRBJ2-3 . TRBV9 16 CASSPRGAGSPNTQYF TGTGCCAGCAGCCCACGCGGGGCCGGGTCTCCCAATACGCAGTATTTT
. TRBJ1-1 . TRBV4-3 13 CASSQERATEAFF TGCGCCAGCAGCCAAGAAAGGGCGACTGAAGCTTTCTTT
. TRBJ2-2 TRBD2 TRBV4-3 18 CASSPRALAGAGTGELFF TGCGCCAGCAGCCCGAGGGCCCTAGCGGGGGCGGGGACCGGGGAGCTGTTTTTT
. TRBJ2-1 . TRBV2 12 CASSEGYGEQFF TGTGCCAGCAGTGAGGGGTACGGTGAGCAGTTCTTC
few TRBJ2-7 . TRBV5-1 14 CASSLLGVSYEQYF TGCGCCAGCAGCTTGTTGGGGGTTTCTTACGAGCAGTACTTC
few TRBJ2-3 . TRBV6-5 13 CASKESSTDTQYF TGTGCCAGCAAGGAGTCCAGCACAGATACGCAGTATTTT
few TRBJ1-5 . TRBV10-3 16 CAISESVQGGNQPQHF TGTGCCATCAGTGAGTCGGTACAGGGCGGGAATCAGCCCCAGCATTTT
. TRBJ1-2 TRBD1 TRBV19 13 CASSVGQVYGYTF TGTGCCAGTAGTGTGGGACAGGTCTATGGCTACACCTTC
few TRBJ1-2 . TRBV10-3 13 CAITSGGAWGYTF TGTGCCATCACGTCCGGTGGCGCTTGGGGCTACACCTTC
. TRBJ2-1 . TRBV2 15 CASSAGASSYNEQFF TGTGCCAGCAGCGCGGGGGCGAGCTCCTACAATGAGCAGTTCTTC
. TRBJ1-2 . TRBV27 15 CASSSGSGARHGYTF TGTGCCAGCAGTTCCGGGTCGGGGGCGCGGCATGGCTACACCTTC
few TRBJ2-3 . TRBV5-1 15 CASSPVRSPTDTQYF TGCGCCAGCAGCCCCGTCCGAAGCCCCACAGATACGCAGTATTTT
. TRBJ1-6 . TRBV5-1 14 CASSLGQVDSPLHF TGCGCCAGCAGCTTGGGGCAGGTCGATTCACCCCTCCACTTT
medium-sized TRBJ2-7 TRBD1 TRBV9 15 CASSVAGGDSYEQYF TGTGCCAGCAGCGTAGCAGGGGGCGACTCCTACGAGCAGTACTTC
. TRBJ1-1 . TRBV18 17 CASSPRGGGVVNTEAFF TGTGCCAGCTCACCTCGCGGGGGGGGCGTCGTGAACACTGAAGCTTTCTTT
. TRBJ2-1 TRBD2 TRBV29-1 13 CSVEDWRGNEQFF TGCAGCGTTGAAGACTGGCGGGGGAATGAGCAGTTCTTC
. TRBJ1-2 . TRBV6-6 15 CASSYSSGPRGGYTF TGTGCCAGCAGTTACTCGTCGGGTCCGCGTGGGGGCTACACCTTC
. TRBJ1-3 . TRBV9 15 CASSALIGSGNTIYF TGTGCCAGCAGCGCGTTAATTGGGTCTGGAAACACCATATATTTT
few TRBJ1-5 TRBD1 TRBV2 15 CASSGGQGGSQPQHF TGTGCCAGCAGCGGGGGACAGGGGGGGAGTCAGCCCCAGCATTTT
few TRBJ1-6 TRBD1 TRBV7-9 15 CASSRGTGGNSPLHF TGTGCCAGCAGCCGCGGGACAGGGGGGAATTCACCCCTCCACTTT
. TRBJ1-3 TRBD1 TRBV18 15 CASSPPTGAGNTIYF TGTGCCAGCTCACCCCCCACAGGGGCTGGAAACACCATATATTTT
. TRBJ2-1 TRBD2 TRBV27 16 CASRRASGRVANEQFF TGTGCCAGCCGCCGGGCTAGCGGGAGGGTGGCGAATGAGCAGTTCTTC
. TRBJ2-2 . TRBV7-3 14 CASRRGRVTGELFF TGTGCCAGCCGGAGGGGGCGGGTCACCGGGGAGCTGTTTTTT
few TRBJ2-5 . TRBV28 12 CASSLRGLTQYF TGTGCCAGCAGTTTGCGGGGGCTGACCCAGTACTTC
once TRBJ2-7 TRBD1 TRBV10-2 14 CATIPGQGFGEQYF TGCGCCACCATACCGGGACAGGGTTTTGGCGAGCAGTACTTC
. TRBJ2-1 . TRBV5-4 16 CASSPGVAAGGDEQFF TGTGCCAGCAGCCCCGGGGTGGCGGCGGGTGGGGATGAGCAGTTCTTC
. TRBJ2-3 . TRBV7-2 12 CASSPRVGTQYF TGTGCCAGCAGCCCTAGGGTTGGTACGCAGTATTTT
. TRBJ2-5 . TRBV18 11 CASSDQETQYF TGTGCCAGCTCAGATCAAGAGACCCAGTACTTC
few TRBJ1-4 . TRBV9 15 CASSVAGDTGEKLFF TGTGCCAGCAGCGTAGCGGGGGATACGGGTGAAAAACTGTTTTTT
. TRBJ2-7 TRBD2 TRBV2 16 CASSEWEGLAGGEQYF TGTGCCAGCAGTGAATGGGAGGGTCTAGCGGGAGGCGAGCAGTACTTC
few TRBJ2-7 TRBD1 TRBV19 15 CASSITGTGAYEQYF TGTGCCAGTAGTATAACCGGGACAGGAGCCTACGAGCAGTACTTC
. TRBJ1-5 . TRBV15 13 CATSQGTDQPQHF TGTGCCACCAGCCAGGGGACCGATCAGCCCCAGCATTTT
. TRBJ1-1 . TRBV12-1 15 CASSNPTGPMAEAFF TGTGCCAGCAGCAACCCGACAGGGCCCATGGCTGAAGCTTTCTTT
. TRBJ2-3 TRBD2 TRBV13 15 CASSPFSGSADTQYF TGTGCCAGCAGCCCCTTTAGCGGGAGCGCAGATACGCAGTATTTT
. TRBJ1-4 . TRBV30 13 CAWTRGGWEKLFF TGTGCCTGGACCCGCGGCGGGTGGGAAAAACTGTTTTTT
few TRBJ2-7 TRBD2 TRBV4-2 13 CASSRQRGNEQYF TGTGCCAGCAGCCGACAGCGGGGCAACGAGCAGTACTTC
. TRBJ2-7 . TRBV19 13 CASRGTVTYEQYF TGTGCCAGTAGAGGCACGGTTACCTACGAGCAGTACTTC
. TRBJ1-4 . TRBV28 18 CASSFYARRDVSNEKLFF TGTGCCAGCAGTTTTTATGCTCGGCGGGACGTTTCCAATGAAAAACTGTTTTTT
. TRBJ1-1 . TRBV28 13 CASSSPGNTEAFF TGTGCCAGCAGCTCTCCGGGGAACACTGAAGCTTTCTTT
. TRBJ2-5 . TRBV14 13 CASSPYQQETQYF TGTGCCAGCAGCCCATACCAACAAGAGACCCAGTACTTC